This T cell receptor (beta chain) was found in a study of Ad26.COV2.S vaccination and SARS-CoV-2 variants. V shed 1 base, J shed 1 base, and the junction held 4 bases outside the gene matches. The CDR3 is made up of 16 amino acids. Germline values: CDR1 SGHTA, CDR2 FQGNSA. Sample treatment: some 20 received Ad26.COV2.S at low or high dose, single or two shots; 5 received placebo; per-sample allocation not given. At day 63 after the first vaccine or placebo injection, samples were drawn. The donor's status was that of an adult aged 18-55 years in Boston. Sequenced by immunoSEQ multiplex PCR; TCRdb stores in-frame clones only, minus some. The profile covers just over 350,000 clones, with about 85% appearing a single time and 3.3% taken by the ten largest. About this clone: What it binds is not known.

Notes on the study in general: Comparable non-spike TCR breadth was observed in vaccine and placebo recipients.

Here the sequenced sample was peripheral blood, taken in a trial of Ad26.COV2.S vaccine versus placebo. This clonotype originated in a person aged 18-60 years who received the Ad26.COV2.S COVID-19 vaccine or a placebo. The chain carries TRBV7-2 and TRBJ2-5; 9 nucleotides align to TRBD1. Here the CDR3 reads CASSLVGTGSQETQYF. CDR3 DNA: TGTGCCAGCAGCTTAGTTGGGACAGGGAGCCAAGAGACCCAGTACTTC.